This T cell receptor beta chain was recovered during a study of cytomegalovirus exposure and HLA in healthy donors. General study findings and limits: The TCR clusters that emerged in the first cohort tended, a later analysis found, to co-occur in the approximately 130 validation repertoires. The study put 150 or so TCR beta chains on its list as cytomegalovirus-associated.

Trimming took off 3 bases at V and 5 bases at J, with 19 bases between the two ends. The CDR3 totals 16 residues. CDR1 is SGHTA, CDR2 FQGNSA, per germline. Profiling relied on immunoSEQ multiplex PCR, and the TCRdb table lists in-frame clones only, not all of them. The sample shows fewer than 90,000 clones, approximately 81% of them seen only once. With regard to this clone: Its antigen is still unknown.

From the 120-subject validation cohort, which was separate from the roughly 610-subject first cohort, the donors were drawn. This TCR came from a woman under 30 in good health and CMV-seropositive. The genes are TRBV7-2 and TRBJ2-5; D is possibly TRBD2 (5 bases). The sample comprised PBMCs. CDR3 DNA: TGTGCCAGCAGCTTGATCGTCCCTCCGCGAGGGGAGACCCAGTACTTC. Translated: CASSLIVPPRGETQYF. The full variable domain, rest sourced from reference TRBV7-2 and TRBJ2-5, is GAGVSQSPSNKVTEKGKDVELRCDPISGHTALYWYRQSLGQGLEFLIYFQGNSAPDKSGLPSDRFSAERTGGSVSTLTIQRTQQEDSAVYLCASSLIVPPRGETQYFGPGTRLLVL.